The rows below give T cell receptor beta chains drawn from one sample of a study of beta chain features in type 1 diabetes. Here immunoSEQ multiplex PCR was the method, and the copy in TCRdb shows in-frame clones only, minus some. The sample has 300,000 or so clones; about a tenth are singletons. Material: central memory CD4+ T cells from blood. The receptor set was obtained from a young man with type 1 diabetes. Each CDR3 is given with its conserved first and last residue. A D gene is named only where the DNA matches it firmly. Size is stated for part of the rows, as once, few or many counts, or as a class when the clone is expanded.

v_call	clone_size	d_call	j_call	cdr3_nt	cdr3_aa
TRBV6-6	few	-	TRBJ1-1	TGTGCCAGCAGCCCGCATGAGGAAGCTTTCTTT	CASSPHEEAFF
TRBV25-1	few	-	TRBJ1-5	TGTGCCAGCACCGAGCCTCGTACGCCGAATCAGCCCCAGCATTTT	CASTEPRTPNQPQHF
TRBV19	few	-	TRBJ2-5	TGTGCCAGTAGTGCCATAGGTCCCCACCAAGAGACCCAGTACTTC	CASSAIGPHQETQYF
TRBV2	-	-	TRBJ2-7	TGTGCCAGCAGTGACCCAGGGAGGTACGAGCAGTACTTC	CASSDPGRYEQYF
TRBV20-1	-	-	TRBJ1-4	TGCAGTGCTAGTTCTAATGAAAAACTGTTTTTT	CSASSNEKLFF
TRBV30	-	-	TRBJ1-4	TGTGCCTGGGGGGGGCAGCGGAATGAAAAACTGTTTTTT	CAWGGQRNEKLFF
TRBV6-4	-	TRBD2	TRBJ2-3	TGTGCCAGCAGTGATATAGCGGGGGCAACAGATACGCAGTATTTT	CASSDIAGATDTQYF
TRBV10-3	many	-	TRBJ1-3	TGTGCCATCAGGTCTACGGCCTCTGGAAACACCATATATTTT	CAIRSTASGNTIYF
TRBV5-1	-	TRBD1	TRBJ1-6	TGCGCCAGCAGCTTAGGGGGACAGAAGAATTCACCCCTCCACTTT	CASSLGGQKNSPLHF
TRBV28	-	TRBD1	TRBJ1-2	TGTGCCAGCAGTTGGACAGGGCGTTATCGGAATGGCTACACCTTC	CASSWTGRYRNGYTF
TRBV5-6	many	-	TRBJ2-6	TGTGCCAGCAGCGGGGAGTTGGCCAACGTCCTGACTTTC	CASSGELANVLTF
TRBV5-1	-	-	TRBJ1-5	TGCGCCAGCAGCCAAGGAGCAGGGGCTCAGCCCCAGCATTTT	CASSQGAGAQPQHF
TRBV29-1	few	-	TRBJ2-1	TGCAGCGGGGTGTATAATGAGCAGTTCTTC	CSGVYNEQFF